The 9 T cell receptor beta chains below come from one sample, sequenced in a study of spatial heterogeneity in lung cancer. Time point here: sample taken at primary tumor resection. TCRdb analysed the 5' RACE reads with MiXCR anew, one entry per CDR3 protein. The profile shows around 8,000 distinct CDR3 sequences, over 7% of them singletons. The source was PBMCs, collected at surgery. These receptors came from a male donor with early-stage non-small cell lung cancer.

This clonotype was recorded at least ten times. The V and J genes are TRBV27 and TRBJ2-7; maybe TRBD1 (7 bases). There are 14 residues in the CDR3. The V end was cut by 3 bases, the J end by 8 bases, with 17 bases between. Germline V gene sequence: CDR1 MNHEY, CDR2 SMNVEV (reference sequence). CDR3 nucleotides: TGTGCCAGCAGTTTCGGAGGGGGCCCCCTGAAGCAGTACTTC. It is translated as CASSFGGGPLKQYF.

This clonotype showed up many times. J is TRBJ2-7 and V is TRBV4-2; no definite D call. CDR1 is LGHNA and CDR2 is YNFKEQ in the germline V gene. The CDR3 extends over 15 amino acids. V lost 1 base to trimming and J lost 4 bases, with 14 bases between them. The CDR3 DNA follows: TGTGCCAGCAGCCAAGTCACGGGCGCGACTTACGAGCAGTACTTC. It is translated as CASSQVTGATYEQYF.

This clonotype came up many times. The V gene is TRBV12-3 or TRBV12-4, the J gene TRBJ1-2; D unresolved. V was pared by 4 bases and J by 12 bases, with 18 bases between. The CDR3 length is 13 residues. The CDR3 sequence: CASSSVIGRQHTF. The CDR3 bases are TGTGCCAGCAGTTCCGTTATAGGGCGGCAGCACACCTTC.

In nucleotides, the CDR3 is TGTGCCAGCAGCCTCTACACGACAGGGGCCTATGGCTACACCTTC. Its translation: CASSLYTTGAYGYTF. This rearrangement joins TRBV7-9 to TRBJ1-2; 8 nucleotides match TRBD1. The CDR3 runs 15 residues. The germline V gene has CDR1 SEHNR and CDR2 FQNEAQ (reference sequence). After removal of 5 bases from V and 4 bases from J, the junction contained 9 bases not matched to a gene. The full variable domain, in which reference TRBV7-9 and TRBJ1-2 provide the parts outside the CDR3, is DTGVSQNPRHKITKRGQNVTFRCDPISEHNRLYWYRQTLGQGPEFLTYFQNEAQLEKSRLLSDRFSAERPKGSFSTLEIQRTEQGDSAMYLCASSLYTTGAYGYTFGSGTRLTVV.

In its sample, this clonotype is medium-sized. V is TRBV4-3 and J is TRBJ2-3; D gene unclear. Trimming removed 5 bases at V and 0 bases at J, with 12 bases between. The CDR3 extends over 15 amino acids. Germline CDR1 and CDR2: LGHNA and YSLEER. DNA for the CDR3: TGCGCCAGCAGCTTGATGAGTACTAGCACAGATACGCAGTATTTT. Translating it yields CASSLMSTSTDTQYF.

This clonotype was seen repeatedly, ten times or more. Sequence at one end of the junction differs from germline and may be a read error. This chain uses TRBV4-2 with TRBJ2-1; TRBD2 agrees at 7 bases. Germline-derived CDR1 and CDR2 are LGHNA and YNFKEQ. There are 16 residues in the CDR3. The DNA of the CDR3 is TGTGCCAGCAGCCAAGAAGGCGGGCGGGACTACGATGAGCAGTTCTTC. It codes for CASSQEGGRDYDEQFF.

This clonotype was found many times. Here the CDR3 DNA reads TGTGCCAGCAGTTTGGACTCATTCAATCAGCCCCAGCATTTT. It encodes CASSLDSFNQPQHF. The genes are TRBV28 and TRBJ1-5; D unresolved. Germline V gene sequence: CDR1 MDHEN, CDR2 SYDVKM. Trimming pared 3 bases from V and 3 bases from J, leaving 9 bases between. There are 14 residues in the CDR3.

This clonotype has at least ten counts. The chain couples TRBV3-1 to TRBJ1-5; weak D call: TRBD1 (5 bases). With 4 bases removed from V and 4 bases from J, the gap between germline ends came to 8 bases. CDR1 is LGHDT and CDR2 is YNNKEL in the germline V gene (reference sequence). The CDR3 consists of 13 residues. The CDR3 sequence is CASSPPGNQPQHF. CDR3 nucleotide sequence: TGTGCCAGCAGCCCTCCAGGGAATCAGCCCCAGCATTTT.

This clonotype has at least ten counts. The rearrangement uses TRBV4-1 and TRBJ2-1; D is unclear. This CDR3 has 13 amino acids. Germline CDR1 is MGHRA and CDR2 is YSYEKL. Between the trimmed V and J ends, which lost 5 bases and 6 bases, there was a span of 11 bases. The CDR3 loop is CASSISRINEQFF. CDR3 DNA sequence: TGCGCCAGCAGCATATCTCGCATCAATGAGCAGTTCTTC.